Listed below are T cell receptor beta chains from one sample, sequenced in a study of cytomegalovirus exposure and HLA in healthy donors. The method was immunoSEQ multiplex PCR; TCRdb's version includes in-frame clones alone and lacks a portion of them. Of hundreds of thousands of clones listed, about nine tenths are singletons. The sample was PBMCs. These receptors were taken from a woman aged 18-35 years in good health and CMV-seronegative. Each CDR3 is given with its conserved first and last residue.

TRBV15,CATSRPGGYQETQYF
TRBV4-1,CASSRPSGERGYEQYF
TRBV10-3,CAISDREGTGELFF
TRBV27,CASSLGRYGDTQYF
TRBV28,CASARDRFYEQYF
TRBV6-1,CASSLYTEAFF
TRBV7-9,CASSLSQGAQETQYF
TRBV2,CASSEAHEGTGELFF
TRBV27,CASSLYGVSTEAFF
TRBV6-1,CASSDPGSLSTDTQYF
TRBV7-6,CASSFGQGNEQYF
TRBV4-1,CASSQDKVAGDRADTQYF
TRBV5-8,CASSLAGSGANVLTF
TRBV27,CASSLSTVSHEQYF
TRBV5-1,CASSTSTGTSGGPIGEQYF
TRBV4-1,CASSQETGGRYTGELFF
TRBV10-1,CASSTDRSYGYTF
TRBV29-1,CSVARTVYQETQYF
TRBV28,CASSPHRGHRSGYTF
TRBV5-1,CASSQTGPNHGPANYGYTF
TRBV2,CASSLGLAGVDTQYF
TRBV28,CASSTGGTEAFF
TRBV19,CASSYRDATNEKLFF
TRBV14,CASSPQGQPQHF
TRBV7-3,CASSSFSPVNTGELFF
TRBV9,CASSVGQGSGNQPQHF
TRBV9,CASSVSGGLPLDEKLFF
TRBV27,CASSSFLGDYEQFF
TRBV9,CAGSQLAGPYEQYF
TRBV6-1,CASSPGQGIDSYTF
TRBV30,CAWSVMEGTEAFF
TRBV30,CAWSDRGGQPQHF
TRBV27,CASSQRTSSYEQYF
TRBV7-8,CASSTQPGSYTEAFF
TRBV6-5,CASSYGQGWSPLHF
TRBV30,CAWALGGAGYTDTQYF
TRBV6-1,CASSATQGAGQPQHF
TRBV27,CASSSSHYEQYF
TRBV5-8,CASSSSGRRGETQYF